These 17 T cell receptor beta chains share one sample of origin, sequenced in a study of CD8 T cell repertoires and HIV-1 epitope variants. These receptors are not linked to any known antigen. The assay was immunoSEQ multiplex PCR, and TCRdb's table has in-frame clones only and misses some. The repertoire holds a few thousand clones, with around 64% as singletons. The sequenced sample was cultured CD8+ T cells derived from PBMCs. These receptor sequences come from a male donor with HIV.

This chain links TRBV6-5 with TRBJ2-2, with 10 bases matching TRBD1. Germline lookup yields CDR1 MNHEY and CDR2 SVGAGI. This CDR3 is built from 15 residues. V gave up 8 bases and J gave up 4 bases; unmatched junction bases: 7. CDR3 amino acids: CASRDRGRSTGELFF. The CDR3 DNA follows: TGTGCCAGCCGAGACAGGGGGCGAAGCACCGGGGAGCTGTTTTTT.

This clone occurred a few times. The chain uses TRBV27 and TRBJ2-7, with D perhaps given as TRBD1 or TRBD2 (5 bases each). Germline CDR1 reads MNHEY; CDR2 reads SMNVEV (reference sequence). Trimming pared 0 bases from V and 5 bases from J, leaving 23 bases between. CDR3 size: 18 residues. The CDR3 here is CASSLSGQGANIGNEQYF. The DNA of the CDR3 is TGTGCCAGCAGTTTATCCGGGCAGGGAGCCAATATAGGGAACGAGCAGTACTTC.

This clone came up a few times. Here the CDR3 reads CASSFPTPGGRGPMHEQYF. The CDR3 nucleotides are TGTGCCAGCAGTTTCCCCACCCCAGGCGGAAGGGGTCCCATGCACGAGCAGTACTTC. The chain links TRBV28 to TRBJ2-7; TRBD1 is a possible D gene (5 bases). Trimming pared 3 bases from V and 5 bases from J, leaving 29 bases between. The CDR3 covers 19 residues. Germline lookup yields CDR1 MDHEN and CDR2 SYDVKM.

The rearrangement joins TRBV5-5 to TRBJ1-5; D unclear. This CDR3 region has 12 residues. CDR1 is SGHKS and CDR2 is YYEKEE in the germline V gene (reference sequence). The V and J ends lost 4 bases and 3 bases respectively, with 5 bases between them. The CDR3 here is CASSDHNQPQHF. In DNA, the CDR3 is TGTGCCAGCAGCGATCACAATCAGCCCCAGCATTTT.

This chain connects TRBV19 to TRBJ2-5; D possibly matches TRBD1 or TRBD2 (5 bases each). Between the trimmed V and J ends, which lost 1 base and 4 bases, there was a span of 10 bases. This CDR3 comprises 14 residues. Germline lookup yields CDR1 LNHDA and CDR2 SQIVND (reference sequence). CDR3 coding DNA: TGTGCCAGTAGTATAGGTGGGGGTAGAGAGACCCAGTACTTC. The encoded protein is CASSIGGGRETQYF.

This chain connects TRBV28 to TRBJ1-1; unclear D gene. The V and J ends lost 6 bases and 2 bases respectively, with 7 bases between them. The CDR3 length is 12 residues. Germline loops: CDR1 MDHEN, CDR2 SYDVKM. The CDR3 nucleotides read TGTGCCAGCAGAGACACCAACACTGAAGCTTTCTTT. This gives the protein CASRDTNTEAFF.

This chain links TRBV28 with TRBJ2-7, with D maybe TRBD2 (6 bases). V shed 4 bases and J shed 6 bases, with 19 bases lying between them. CDR1 is MDHEN and CDR2 is SYDVKM in the germline V gene. The CDR3 spans 15 residues. CDR3 amino acids: CASSSYTGRIGEQYF. In nucleotides, the CDR3 is TGTGCCAGCAGTTCCTATACCGGGAGAATTGGCGAGCAGTACTTC.

This rearrangement joins TRBV7-2 to TRBJ1-1; D may be TRBD1 (6 bases). The CDR3 length is 14 residues. Trimming removed 5 bases from V and 2 bases from J, with 12 bases in between. Germline CDR1 SGHTA, CDR2 FQGNSA. CDR3 protein: CASSRGGRNTEAFF. As DNA, the CDR3 is TGTGCCAGCAGCCGAGGGGGGAGAAACACTGAAGCTTTCTTT.

A word on this clone: Germline is not matched at one junction end, which may reflect a read error. The chain is built from TRBV5-1 and TRBJ1-2; D remains ambiguous. CDR3 length equals 16 residues. The germline CDR1 and CDR2 sequences are SGHRS and YFSETQ. The CDR3 bases are TGTGCCAGCAGCCCTTGGCCGGTAGAATTGGACTATGGCTACACCTTC. Its protein is CASSPWPVELDYGYTF.

The chain combines TRBV7-9 with TRBJ1-1; no definite D call. In germline, CDR1 is SEHNR, CDR2 FQNEAQ (reference sequence). Trimming took off 1 base at V and 7 bases at J, with 10 bases between the two ends. The CDR3 runs 13 residues. CDR3 sequence reads: CASSLGGRDEAFF. CDR3 in DNA: TGTGCCAGCAGCTTAGGAGGCCGGGATGAAGCTTTCTTT. Using reference TRBV7-9 and TRBJ1-1 for the parts outside the CDR3, the full variable domain is DTGVSQNPRHKITKRGQNVTFRCDPISEHNRLYWYRQTLGQGPEFLTYFQNEAQLEKSRLLSDRFSAERPKGSFSTLEIQRTEQGDSAMYLCASSLGGRDEAFFGQGTRLTVV.

The V gene is TRBV7-9, the J gene TRBJ2-1; TRBD1 might be the D (8 bases). V was shortened by 5 bases and J by 4 bases, with 15 bases between the two germline ends. CDR3 size: 15 residues. Germline CDR1 and CDR2: SEHNR and FQNEAQ (reference sequence). CDR3 bases: TGTGCCAGCAGCATCGGACAGGGAGGGTACAATGAGCAGTTCTTC. Translation: CASSIGQGGYNEQFF. Full variable domain (remainder filled in from reference TRBV7-9 and TRBJ2-1): DTGVSQNPRHKITKRGQNVTFRCDPISEHNRLYWYRQTLGQGPEFLTYFQNEAQLEKSRLLSDRFSAERPKGSFSTLEIQRTEQGDSAMYLCASSIGQGGYNEQFFGPGTRLTVL.

The V gene is TRBV15, the J gene TRBJ2-5; the D gene is possibly TRBD1 (5 bases). This CDR3 has 16 amino acids. Germline V gives CDR1 LNHNV, CDR2 YYDKDF (reference sequence). The ends were cut back, 0 bases at V and 3 bases at J, with 14 bases in the middle. The CDR3 spells CATSRERNTGEETQYF. CDR3 sequence (DNA): TGTGCCACCAGCAGAGAAAGAAACACAGGAGAAGAGACCCAGTACTTC.

This clone was observed a single time. This chain joins TRBV27 and TRBJ2-5; no reliable D call. The J call may be wrong; the DNA end is better matched by TRBJ2-7. The CDR3 extends over 15 amino acids. In germline, CDR1 is MNHEY, CDR2 SMNVEV (reference sequence). The CDR3 DNA reads TGTGCCAGCCTCGAAGGACCAGGACCACTCTACGAGCAGTACTTC. Residues: CASLEGPGPLYEQYF.

The chain recombines TRBV27 with TRBJ2-7; D gene unclear. V lost 6 bases, J lost 1 base, and 10 bases lay in between. This CDR3 has 13 amino acids. In germline, CDR1 is MNHEY, CDR2 SMNVEV (reference sequence). For the CDR3, the DNA is TGTGCCAGCAGCCTAGAGTTTTCCTACGAGCAGTACTTC. This encodes CASSLEFSYEQYF.

The rearrangement links TRBV7-8 to TRBJ2-7; 10 nucleotides line up with TRBD1. Germline trimming cut 4 bases from V and 2 bases from J; bases unmatched to any gene: 5. The CDR3 runs to 15 residues. CDR1 and CDR2 from the germline V gene are SGHVS and FQNEAQ. The CDR3 region has the DNA TGTGCCAGCAGCTCACCGGGACAGGGGACCTACGAGCAGTACTTC. Its translation is CASSSPGQGTYEQYF.

This clone was found a few times. The chain carries TRBV10-3 and TRBJ2-7; TRBD2 matches at 8 bases. The germline CDR1 and CDR2 sequences are ENHRY and SYGVKD. The CDR3 sequence is 11 residues long. J was trimmed by 6 bases and V by 10 bases; bases with no gene match: 5. Written as DNA, the CDR3 is TGTGCCACCTCCGCGGGGGGCGAGCAGTACTTC. Its protein is CATSAGGEQYF.

The count of this clone is one. V is TRBV11-2 and J is TRBJ1-1, with D perhaps matching TRBD1 (5 bases). Germline CDR1 reads SGHAT; CDR2 reads FQNNGV. CDR3 length: 15 amino acids. Deletions cut 5 bases from V and 7 bases from J, with 20 bases between. The CDR3 nucleotides read TGTGCCAGCAGCCCCATCCCCTGGGGGAGCCTTGAAGCTTTCTTT. Translation gives CASSPIPWGSLEAFF.